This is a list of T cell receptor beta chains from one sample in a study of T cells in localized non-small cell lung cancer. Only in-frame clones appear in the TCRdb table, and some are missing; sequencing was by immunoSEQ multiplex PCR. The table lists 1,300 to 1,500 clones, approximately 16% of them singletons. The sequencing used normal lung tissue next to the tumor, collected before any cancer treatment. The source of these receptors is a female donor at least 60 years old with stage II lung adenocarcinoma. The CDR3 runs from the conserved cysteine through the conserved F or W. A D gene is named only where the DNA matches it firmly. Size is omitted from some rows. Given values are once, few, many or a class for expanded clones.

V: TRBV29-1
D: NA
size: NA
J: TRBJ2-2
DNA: TGCAGCGTTGAAGATCTAGGCGGTTCCGGGGAGCTGTTTTTT
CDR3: CSVEDLGGSGELFF

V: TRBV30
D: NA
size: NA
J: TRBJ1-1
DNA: TGTGCCTGGAGGAATAGGGGGGGCACTGAAGCTTTCTTT
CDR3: CAWRNRGGTEAFF

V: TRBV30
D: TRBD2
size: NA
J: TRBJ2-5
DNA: TGTGCCTGGAGTCGGCTAGCGGGGGCCCCCGGGACCCAGTACTTC
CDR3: CAWSRLAGAPGTQYF

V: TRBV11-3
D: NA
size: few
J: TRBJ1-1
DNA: TGTGCCAGCAGCCCCCTGACAGCCGAGGGGAGGGACACTGAAGCTTTCTTT
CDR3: CASSPLTAEGRDTEAFF

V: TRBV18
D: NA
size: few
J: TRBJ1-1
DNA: TGTGCCAGCTCCCGACAGGTTGGCACTGAAGCTTTCTTT
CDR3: CASSRQVGTEAFF

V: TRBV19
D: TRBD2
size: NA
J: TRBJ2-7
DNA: TGTGCCAGTAGTATAGAACTAGCGGGAGTGGGTGAGCAGTACTTC
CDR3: CASSIELAGVGEQYF

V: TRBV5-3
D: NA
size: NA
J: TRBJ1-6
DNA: TGTGCCAGAAGCTTGGACGGGCTAGATTCACCCCTCCACTTT
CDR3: CARSLDGLDSPLHF

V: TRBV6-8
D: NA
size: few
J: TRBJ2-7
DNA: TGTGCCAGCAGTTATTCGGACAGAGGGGGAGGATACGAGCAGTACTTC
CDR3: CASSYSDRGGGYEQYF

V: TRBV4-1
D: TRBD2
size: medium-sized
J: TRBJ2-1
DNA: TGCGCCAGCAGCCAAGGGGGACTAGCGGGGGGCAACAATGAGCAGTTCTTC
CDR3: CASSQGGLAGGNNEQFF

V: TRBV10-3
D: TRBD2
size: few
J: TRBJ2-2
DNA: TGTGCCATCAGTGAGCGGGCTAGCGGGGGAACCGGGGAGCTGTTTTTT
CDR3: CAISERASGGTGELFF

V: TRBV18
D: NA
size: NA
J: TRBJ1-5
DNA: TGTGCCAGCTCACCAAACAGAGGGTTTGGGCCCCAGCATTTT
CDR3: CASSPNRGFGPQHF

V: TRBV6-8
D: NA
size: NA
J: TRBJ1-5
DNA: TGTGCCAGCACCCCAGACGGATCTGGGGGTAGCAATCAGCCCCAGCATTTT
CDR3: CASTPDGSGGSNQPQHF

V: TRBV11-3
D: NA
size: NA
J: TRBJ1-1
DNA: TGTGCCAGCAGCTTATGGGGGCGGATGAACACTGAAGCTTTCTTT
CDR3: CASSLWGRMNTEAFF

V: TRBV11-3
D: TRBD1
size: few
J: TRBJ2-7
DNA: TGTGCCAGCAGCTCCGGGACAGGGGTTAGGAACGAGCAGTACTTC
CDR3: CASSSGTGVRNEQYF

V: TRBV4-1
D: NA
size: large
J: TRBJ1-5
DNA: TGCGCCAGCAGCCAAGCGCGGGCGGGTAATCAGCCCCAGCATTTT
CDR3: CASSQARAGNQPQHF

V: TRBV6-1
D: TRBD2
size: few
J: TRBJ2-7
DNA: TGTGCCATCAGTGAAGGGACTAGCGGGGGTTCCTACGAGCAGTACTTC
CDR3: CAISEGTSGGSYEQYF

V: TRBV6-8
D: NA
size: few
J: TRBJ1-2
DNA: TGTGCCAGCACCCTTCCTCCAACCCCCACAGGGAACAAAGACTATGGCTACACCTTC
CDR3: CASTLPPTPTGNKDYGYTF

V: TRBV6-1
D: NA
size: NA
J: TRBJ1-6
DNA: TGTGCCAGCAGTGAAGCGCCCAGGCCTGATGTGTCACCCCTCCACTTT
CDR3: CASSEAPRPDVSPLHF

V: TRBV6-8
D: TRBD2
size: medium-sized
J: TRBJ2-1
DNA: TGTGCCAGCAGTTACAGACTAGCGGGAAAGGGTGATGAGCAGTTCTTC
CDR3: CASSYRLAGKGDEQFF

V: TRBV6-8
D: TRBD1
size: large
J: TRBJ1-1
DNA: TGTGCCAGCAGTCGGACAGGGGAGGGGAACACTGAAGCTTTCTTT
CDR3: CASSRTGEGNTEAFF

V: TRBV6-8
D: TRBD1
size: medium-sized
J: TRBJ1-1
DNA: TGTGCCGCCTTAAGACAGGGCTACACTGAAGCTTTCTTT
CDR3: CAALRQGYTEAFF

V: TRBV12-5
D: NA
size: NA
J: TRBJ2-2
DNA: TGTGCTAGTGGTTTGGTCGAAGCAGTGAACACCGGGGAGCTGTTTTTT
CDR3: CASGLVEAVNTGELFF

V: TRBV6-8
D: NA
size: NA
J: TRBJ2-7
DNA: TGTGCCAGCAGTTACTCTCGGGGCACCTACGAGCAGTACTTC
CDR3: CASSYSRGTYEQYF

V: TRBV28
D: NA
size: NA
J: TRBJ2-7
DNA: TGTGCCAGCAGCTCGTCTACGCCTTCCTACGAGCAGTACTTC
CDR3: CASSSSTPSYEQYF